This is a list of T cell receptor beta chains from one sample in a study of blood T cell repertoires in COVID-19. This table comes from immunoSEQ multiplex PCR, and its TCRdb copy is limited to in-frame clones, with some not included. The profile shows over 300,000 clones, 89% of them singletons. The sample was peripheral blood. Source of these receptors: a man aged 40-49 years with acute or convalescent COVID-19. CDR3s include the opening cysteine and the closing phenylalanine or tryptophan. A D gene is named only where the DNA matches it firmly. Size values are once, few and many counts, or a class for expanded clones, and some rows have none.

j_gene,abundance,d_gene,v_gene,CDR3nt,CDR3aa
TRBJ1-2,NA,NA,TRBV6-5,TGTGCCAGCAGTTACTCGATGCCAGGGGCTGATGGCTACACCTTC,CASSYSMPGADGYTF
TRBJ1-1,NA,NA,TRBV29-1,TGCAGCGTTACGATTCAGTTGAACACTGAAGCTTTCTTT,CSVTIQLNTEAFF
TRBJ2-7,NA,TRBD2,TRBV10-3,TGTGCCATCAGTGCTAGCGGACGGGACCTAGCCTACGAGCAGTACTTC,CAISASGRDLAYEQYF
TRBJ1-4,NA,NA,TRBV4-3,TGCGCCAGCAGCCAAGCCCCGGTAACTAATGAAAAACTGTTTTTT,CASSQAPVTNEKLFF
TRBJ1-2,NA,NA,TRBV2,TGTGCCAGCAGTGAATCAGGAATTCACGGCTACACCTTC,CASSESGIHGYTF
TRBJ1-2,NA,NA,TRBV5-5,TGTGCCAGCAGCTTGACCACCCGAGTTGGCTATGGCTACACCTTC,CASSLTTRVGYGYTF
TRBJ2-3,NA,NA,TRBV7-3,TGTGCCAGCAGCTTGGTAAGCGGCCAACCTAGCACAGATACGCAGTATTTT,CASSLVSGQPSTDTQYF
TRBJ2-2,NA,NA,TRBV12-5,TGTGCTAGTGGTTTGGGGGCAGGGTACGGCGGGGAGCTGTTTTTT,CASGLGAGYGGELFF
TRBJ1-1,NA,NA,TRBV19,TGTGCCAGTAGTATTACAGGTGAAGCTTTCTTT,CASSITGEAFF
TRBJ2-7,NA,NA,TRBV18,TGTGCCAGCTCACCACGGCCCATCCCCTCCTACGAGCAGTACTTC,CASSPRPIPSYEQYF
TRBJ1-2,NA,TRBD1,TRBV4-1,TGCGCCAGCAGGTCCGGGACAGGGGAAAACTATGGCTACACCTTC,CASRSGTGENYGYTF
TRBJ1-2,NA,TRBD1,TRBV4-3,TGCGCCAGCAGCCAACCTGAGCAGGGGGCGGATGGCTACACCTTC,CASSQPEQGADGYTF
TRBJ2-1,NA,TRBD1,TRBV11-3,TGTGCCAGCAGCTTAGATTTCGGGACAGGGAACTACAATGAGCAGTTCTTC,CASSLDFGTGNYNEQFF
TRBJ2-4,NA,NA,TRBV27,TGTGCCAGCAGTTTAGATCAGAAGAACATTCAGTACTTC,CASSLDQKNIQYF
TRBJ1-2,NA,NA,TRBV7-3,TGTGCCAGCAGCGACGGCGGGGCTGCCTATGGCTACACCTTC,CASSDGGAAYGYTF
TRBJ2-6,NA,NA,TRBV7-3,TGTGCCAGCAGCTTAGTGGGCGGGGCCAACGTCCTGACTTTC,CASSLVGGANVLTF
TRBJ1-1,NA,NA,TRBV5-4,TGTGCCAGCAGCAGATTCGGACTGGACCTGAACACTGAAGCTTTCTTT,CASSRFGLDLNTEAFF
TRBJ2-1,NA,NA,TRBV6-2/TRBV6-3,TGTGCCAGCAGTTCTTCCAGACGGGAGATCGACAATGAGCAGTTCTTC,CASSSSRREIDNEQFF
TRBJ1-6,NA,NA,TRBV28,TGTGCCACCCACGGTAGCTCCTATAATTCACCCCTCCACTTT,CATHGSSYNSPLHF
TRBJ1-6,NA,NA,TRBV28,TGTGCCAGCATGGAGGGAACGAATTCACCCCTCCACTTT,CASMEGTNSPLHF
TRBJ2-1,NA,TRBD1,TRBV10-3,TGTGCCATCAGTGAGAAGGGACAGGGATACAATGAGCAGTTCTTC,CAISEKGQGYNEQFF
TRBJ2-6,NA,NA,TRBV7-9,TGTGCCAGCAGCCCTACTCTCCCTGGGGCCAACGTCCTGACTTTC,CASSPTLPGANVLTF
TRBJ2-3,NA,TRBD2,TRBV11-3,TGTGCCAGCAGCTTACTTGGCGGGGGGGATACGCAGTATTTT,CASSLLGGGDTQYF
TRBJ1-1,NA,NA,TRBV28,TGTGCCAGCAGTTTTATGGTCTCGGGGGGCGCTGAAGCTTTCTTT,CASSFMVSGGAEAFF
TRBJ1-1,NA,NA,TRBV7-9,TGTGCCAGCAGCTTATTCGGTACGAACACTGAAGCTTTCTTT,CASSLFGTNTEAFF
TRBJ2-4,NA,TRBD1,TRBV2,TGTGCCAGCAGGTCCTCGACAGGGAAAAACATTCAGTACTTC,CASRSSTGKNIQYF
TRBJ2-7,NA,TRBD1,TRBV5-6,TGTGCCAGCAGCCGCGGACAGGGGGACAGCCAGTACTTC,CASSRGQGDSQYF
TRBJ1-2,NA,NA,TRBV3-1/TRBV3-2,TGTGCCAGCAGCGAACAAACAGGGAGATGGGATGGCTACACCTTC,CASSEQTGRWDGYTF
TRBJ2-1,many,NA,TRBV9,TGTGCCAGCAGCGTATCGGAGTACAATGAGCAGTTCTTC,CASSVSEYNEQFF
TRBJ2-7,once,TRBD2,TRBV4-1,TGCGCCAGCAGAGAGGGACTAGCGGAGTCCTACGAGCAGTACTTC,CASREGLAESYEQYF
TRBJ1-1,NA,TRBD1,TRBV3-1/TRBV3-2,TGTGCCAGCAGCCAAGGGGCGGACAGGGACACTGAAGCTTTCTTT,CASSQGADRDTEAFF
TRBJ2-1,NA,TRBD2,TRBV7-6,TGTGCCAGCAGCCGCGGGGGGAGCTCCTACAATGAGCAGTTCTTC,CASSRGGSSYNEQFF
TRBJ2-1,NA,TRBD1,TRBV24-1,TGTGCCACAAGTAATCCGGGACAGGGGGCCAATGAGCAGTTCTTC,CATSNPGQGANEQFF
TRBJ2-7,once,NA,TRBV7-9,TGTGCCAGCAGCTTAAGGCAGGGGCCCTACGAGCAGTACTTC,CASSLRQGPYEQYF
TRBJ1-1,NA,TRBD1,TRBV5-6,TGTGCCAGGGGGCTGCCCCGGACAGGATCTGAAGCTTTCTTT,CARGLPRTGSEAFF
TRBJ2-5,NA,TRBD1,TRBV10-2,TGCGCCAGCAAGTTGCCAACAGGGGGCGCGGAGACCCAGTACTTC,CASKLPTGGAETQYF
TRBJ1-2,few,TRBD1,TRBV28,TGTGCCAGCAGTTTAGCGGGGACAGCCAAAACAAACTATGGCTACACCTTC,CASSLAGTAKTNYGYTF
TRBJ2-3,NA,TRBD2,TRBV4-3,TGCGCCAGCAGCCAAGGTAGCGGGGGCCACACAGATACGCAGTATTTT,CASSQGSGGHTDTQYF
TRBJ2-7,NA,NA,TRBV9,TGTGCCAGCAGCGGAGGGCTAAGGGACTACGAGCAGTACTTC,CASSGGLRDYEQYF
TRBJ2-7,NA,TRBD1,TRBV5-1,TGCGCCAGCAGCACTTACGGGACAGCTTTACAGTACTTC,CASSTYGTALQYF
TRBJ1-1,NA,TRBD1,TRBV18,TGTGCCAGCTCACAAACTCGGGGACAGGGGTTGGCTTTCTTT,CASSQTRGQGLAFF
TRBJ2-7,NA,NA,TRBV27,TGTGCCAGCAGTTTTCAACTAGCTGGCTACGAGCAGTACTTC,CASSFQLAGYEQYF
TRBJ2-2,once,NA,TRBV3-1/TRBV3-2,TGTGCCAGCACCGAGGTCCAAACCGGGGAGCTGTTTTTT,CASTEVQTGELFF
TRBJ1-4,NA,NA,TRBV28,TGTGCCAGCAGTTGGGGGGTCCCTGAAAAACTGTTTTTT,CASSWGVPEKLFF
TRBJ2-7,few,NA,TRBV6-1,TGTGCCAGCAGTGAGTCGGTTGAGCAGTACTTC,CASSESVEQYF
TRBJ1-6,NA,NA,TRBV18,TGTGCCAGCTCACCGTTAGACAATTATAATTCACCCCTCCACTTT,CASSPLDNYNSPLHF
TRBJ1-6,NA,TRBD1,TRBV5-4,TGTGCCAGCAGCTTGGAGACAGGGACCGCTTTAGATTCACCCCTCCACTTT,CASSLETGTALDSPLHF
TRBJ2-1,few,NA,TRBV19,TGTGCCAGTAGTATGTATGGCGGGATGATGTCCAATGAGCAGTTCTTC,CASSMYGGMMSNEQFF
TRBJ1-2,NA,NA,TRBV18,TGTGCCAGCTCAGGAAAGAGGGATTCGGGCTATGGCTACACCTTC,CASSGKRDSGYGYTF
TRBJ2-7,NA,TRBD1,TRBV12-3/TRBV12-4,TGTGCCAGCAGTTTGCTAGGGACAGGAGAGCAGTACTTC,CASSLLGTGEQYF
TRBJ1-2,NA,NA,TRBV19,TGTGCCAGTAGTATGCAGTCTAACTATGGCTACACCTTC,CASSMQSNYGYTF
TRBJ1-2,NA,NA,TRBV28,TGTGCCAGCCACTCGACAGGTTTTCCCTATGGCTACACCTTC,CASHSTGFPYGYTF
TRBJ2-5,NA,TRBD2,TRBV2,TGTGCCAGCAGGAGGAGCCTAGCGGGGGGCGGTGAGACCCAGTACTTC,CASRRSLAGGGETQYF
TRBJ2-5,NA,TRBD1,TRBV5-1,TGCGCCAGCAGCTTGGCGGGACAGAGCCAAGAGACCCAGTACTTC,CASSLAGQSQETQYF